This record looks at one TCR beta chain sequence and its context. Antigen specificity is unknown. Using RNA template, CDR3s of TCR alpha and beta were amplified with iRepertoire arm-PCR. MiXCR was run by TCRdb on the multiplex PCR reads, yielding one entry per CDR3 protein. The sample includes about 2,500 distinct CDR3 sequences, 69% of them seen just once. These data come from a study of glioma-infiltrating T cells. Study-wide findings and caveats: Above-expected tissue-blood divergence occurred in all gliomas, most in low-grade ones. Only very few CDR3 sequences appeared in both tissue and blood.

Germline V gene sequence: CDR1 MNHNS, CDR2 SASEGT. This CDR3 spans 15 amino acids. The sequenced sample consisted of glioma tissue, nonneoplastic brain tissue, or PBMCs (not recorded which). J is TRBJ2-7 and V is TRBV6-1; either TRBD1 or TRBD2 may fit D (5 bases each). This TCR was recovered from a human donor with low-grade glioma or glioblastoma, undergoing nonglioma brain surgery, or in good health (not recorded which). The CDR3 nucleotides read TGTGCCAGCAGTGGTTGGGGGTCAGGGCTCCCCGAGCAGTACGTT. Translation gives CASSGWGSGLPEQYV.